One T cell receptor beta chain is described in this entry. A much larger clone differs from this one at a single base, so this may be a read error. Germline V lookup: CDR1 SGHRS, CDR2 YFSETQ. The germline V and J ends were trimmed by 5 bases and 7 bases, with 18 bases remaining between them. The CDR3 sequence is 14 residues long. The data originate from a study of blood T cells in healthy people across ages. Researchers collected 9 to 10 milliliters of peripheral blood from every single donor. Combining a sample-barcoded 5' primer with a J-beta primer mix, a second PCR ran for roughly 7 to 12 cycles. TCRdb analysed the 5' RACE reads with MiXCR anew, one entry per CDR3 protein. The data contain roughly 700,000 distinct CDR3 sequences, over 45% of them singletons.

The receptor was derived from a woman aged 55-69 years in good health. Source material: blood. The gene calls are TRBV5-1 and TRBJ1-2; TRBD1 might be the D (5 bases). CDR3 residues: CASRRGEAGCGYTF. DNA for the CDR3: TGCGCCAGCAGAAGGGGTGAGGCGGGCTGTGGCTACACCTTC.